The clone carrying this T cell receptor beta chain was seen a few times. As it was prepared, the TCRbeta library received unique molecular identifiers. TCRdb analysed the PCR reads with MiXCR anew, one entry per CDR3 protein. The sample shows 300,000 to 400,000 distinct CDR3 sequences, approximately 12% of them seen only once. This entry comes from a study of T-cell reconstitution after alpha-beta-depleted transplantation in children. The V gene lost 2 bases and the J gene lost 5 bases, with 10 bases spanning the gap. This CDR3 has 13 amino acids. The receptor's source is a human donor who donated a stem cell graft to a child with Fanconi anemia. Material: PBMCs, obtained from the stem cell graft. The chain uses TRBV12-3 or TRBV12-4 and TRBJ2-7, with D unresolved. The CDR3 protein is CASSLSAGDEQYF. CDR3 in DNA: TGTGCCAGCAGTTTATCTGCAGGCGACGAGCAGTACTTC.